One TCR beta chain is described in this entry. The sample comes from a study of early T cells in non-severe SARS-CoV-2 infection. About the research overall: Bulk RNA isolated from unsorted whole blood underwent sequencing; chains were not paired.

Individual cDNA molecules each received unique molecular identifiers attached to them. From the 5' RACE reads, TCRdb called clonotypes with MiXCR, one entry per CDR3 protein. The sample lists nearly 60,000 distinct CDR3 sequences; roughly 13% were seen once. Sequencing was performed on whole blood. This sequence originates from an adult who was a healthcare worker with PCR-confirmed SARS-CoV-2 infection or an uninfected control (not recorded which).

As DNA, the CDR3 is TGTGCCAGCAGTTACCAGCGGGGGGCCTACGAGCAGTACTTC. It translates to CASSYQRGAYEQYF. This sequence joins TRBV6-5 and TRBJ2-7, with TRBD2 matching 9 bases. The J segment lost 2 bases and the V segment lost 2 bases, leaving 1 base of the junction unmatched. The CDR3 totals 14 residues. Germline V CDR1 and CDR2: MNHEY, SVGAGI.